This TCR beta chain emerged from a study of tumor-infiltrating lymphocytes in localized non-small cell lung cancer. The overall study: The cohort mixed smokers and never-smokers, several histologies, and some post-neoadjuvant-chemotherapy samples. Overall study results and limits: Technical variation could not be separated from intratumor heterogeneity here. Available tissue quantity limited TCR sequencing to a patient subset.

V dropped 2 bases and J dropped 0 bases, with 11 bases sitting between them. Germline-derived CDR1 and CDR2 are SGDLS and YYNGEE. CDR3 length: 16 residues. The assay was immunoSEQ multiplex PCR, and TCRdb's table has in-frame clones only and misses some. The sample holds fewer than 8,500 clones, 74% seen once. Comments on this clone: The antigen is unknown.

The chain couples TRBV9 to TRBJ1-4; unclear D gene. The sequence was obtained from a human donor with non-small cell lung cancer. The source material was uninvolved lung tissue not adjacent to the tumor. Here the CDR3 DNA reads TGTGCCAGCAGCGTCGGACGGAGCTCAACTAATGAAAAACTGTTTTTT. Amino acid sequence: CASSVGRSSTNEKLFF.